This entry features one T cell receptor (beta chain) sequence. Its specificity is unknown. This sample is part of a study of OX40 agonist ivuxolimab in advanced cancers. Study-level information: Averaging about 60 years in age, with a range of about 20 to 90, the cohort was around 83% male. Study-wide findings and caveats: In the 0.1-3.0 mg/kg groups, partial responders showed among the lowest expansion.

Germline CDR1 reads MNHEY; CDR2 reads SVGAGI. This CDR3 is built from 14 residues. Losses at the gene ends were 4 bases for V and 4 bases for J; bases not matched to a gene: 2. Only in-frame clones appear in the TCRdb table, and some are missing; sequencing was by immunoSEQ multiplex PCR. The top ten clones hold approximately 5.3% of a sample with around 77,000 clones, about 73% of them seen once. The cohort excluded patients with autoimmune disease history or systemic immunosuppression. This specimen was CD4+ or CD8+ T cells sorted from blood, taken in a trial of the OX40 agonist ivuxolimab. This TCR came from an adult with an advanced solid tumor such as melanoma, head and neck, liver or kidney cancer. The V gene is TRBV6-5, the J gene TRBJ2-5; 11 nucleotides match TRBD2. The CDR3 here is CASSSGTSGETQYF. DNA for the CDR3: TGTGCCAGCAGTTCCGGGACTAGCGGAGAGACCCAGTACTTC.